One sample yielded the 11 T cell receptor beta chains listed below, sequenced in a study of T cell changes during pregnancy in multiple sclerosis (dated by TCRdb to about 2019). Libraries were constructed by the immunoSEQ multiplex PCR assay. Held by TCRdb, this immuneACCESS table contains in-frame sequences only and omits some clones. Under half of the omission traces to an unresolved V gene where checked; the cause of the rest is unknown. The sample table records about 100,000 clones; about 94% of these occur just once. The ten largest clonotypes hold roughly 0.9% of the sample. Material: peripheral blood, obtained before pregnancy. These receptors all stem from a female donor with multiple sclerosis, enrolled in a pregnancy study.

This clone has only a few counts. V is TRBV19 and J is TRBJ1-1, with 9 positions matching TRBD1. CDR3 size: 14 residues. Germline V gene sequence: CDR1 LNHDA, CDR2 SQIVND (reference sequence). V shed 7 bases, J shed 5 bases, and the junction held 8 bases outside the gene matches. The CDR3 DNA reads TGTGCCAGTACCACTGGGACAGGGTGGACTGAAGCTTTCTTT. Protein sequence: CASTTGTGWTEAFF.

The chain couples TRBV18 to TRBJ1-5; D is ambiguous. Germline V gene lookup returns CDR1 KGHSH and CDR2 LQKENI. CDR3 size: 14 residues. Trimming removed 3 bases at V and 5 bases at J, with 11 bases between. The CDR3 protein is CASSPYGGDQPQHF. The CDR3, as DNA: TGTGCCAGCTCACCCTACGGAGGCGATCAGCCCCAGCATTTT.

The chain uses TRBV10-3 and TRBJ2-7, with D tentatively TRBD2 (6 bases). The V gene's germline CDR1 is ENHRY and CDR2 SYGVKD. V was trimmed by 10 bases and J by 1 base, leaving 8 bases between them. This CDR3 contains 11 residues. CDR3 sequence reads: CATGTSYEQYF. The CDR3 nucleotides read TGTGCCACAGGGACTTCCTACGAGCAGTACTTC.

J is TRBJ2-3 and V is TRBV9, with 12 bases fitting TRBD2. CDR1 is SGDLS, CDR2 YYNGEE, per germline. The CDR3 length is 17 residues. V lost 3 bases and J lost 2; bases outside the gene matches: 7. The CDR3 DNA reads as TGTGCCAGCAGCGCCCGGACTAGCGGGACCCCCACAGATACGCAGTATTTT. Translation gives CASSARTSGTPTDTQYF. Looking up the rest from reference TRBV9 and TRBJ2-3 gives the full variable domain: DSGVTQTPKHLITATGQRVTLRCSPRSGDLSVYWYQQSLDQGLQFLIQYYNGEERAKGNILERFSAQQFPDLHSELNLSSLELGDSALYFCASSARTSGTPTDTQYFGPGTRLTVL.

The rearrangement uses TRBV12-5 and TRBJ2-1; D remains ambiguous. The CDR3 runs 12 residues. V shed 3 bases and J shed 9 bases, with 9 bases lying between them. Germline V lookup: CDR1 LGHNT, CDR2 FRNRAP. CDR3 nucleotide sequence: TGTGCTAGTGGTTTTATAGTCCGTGAGCAGTTCTTC. Its protein product is CASGFIVREQFF.

J is TRBJ2-3 and V is TRBV29-1; D might be TRBD2 (6 bases). Germline V gene sequence: CDR1 SQVTM, CDR2 ANQGSEA. The CDR3 contains 11 residues. Trimming took 7 bases from V and 5 from J, leaving 10 bases between them. The CDR3 is CSGRDLDTQYF. DNA of the CDR3: TGCAGCGGGCGGGACTTAGATACGCAGTATTTT.

The J gene is TRBJ1-2, the V gene TRBV19; TRBD1 is a possible D gene (5 bases). Trimming removed 8 bases from V and 4 bases from J, with 14 bases in between. Per the germline V gene, CDR1 is LNHDA and CDR2 is SQIVND (reference sequence). The CDR3 sequence is 13 residues long. The CDR3 nucleotides read TGTGCCAGTTCACCCGACAGCCTCTATGGCTACACCTTC. Translation: CASSPDSLYGYTF.

The chain couples TRBV11-2 to TRBJ1-1; tentatively, D is TRBD1 (5 bases). This CDR3 region has 15 residues. Germline-derived CDR1 and CDR2 are SGHAT and FQNNGV. The V end was cut by 7 bases, the J end by 3 bases, with 18 bases between. The CDR3: CASTLSREGYTEAFF. DNA of the CDR3: TGTGCCAGCACCCTATCGCGGGAGGGGTACACTGAAGCTTTCTTT.

V usage is TRBV14 and J usage is TRBJ2-3; 7 bases line up with TRBD1. The CDR3 length is 15 residues. Trimming removed 2 bases from V and 3 bases from J; junction bases left unmatched: 5. Germline lookup yields CDR1 SGHDN and CDR2 FVKESK. For the CDR3, the DNA is TGTGCCAGCAGCCAAACGGACAGGAAGACAGATACGCAGTATTTT. Translating it yields CASSQTDRKTDTQYF.

This rearrangement joins TRBV5-1 to TRBJ2-1; D is uncertain. Germline V gives CDR1 SGHRS, CDR2 YFSETQ. Trimming removed 4 bases from V and 6 bases from J, with 11 bases in between. CDR3 length: 13 residues. CDR3 protein: CASSEAGGNEQFF. CDR3 coding DNA: TGCGCCAGCAGCGAAGCAGGTGGCAATGAGCAGTTCTTC.

The genes are TRBV2 and TRBJ1-5; D is possibly TRBD1 (6 bases). Germline-derived CDR1 and CDR2 are SNHLY and FYNNEI. The ends were cut back, 6 bases at V and 0 bases at J, with 9 bases in the middle. The CDR3 covers 14 residues. The CDR3 reads CASRDSFSNQPQHF. The CDR3 DNA reads TGTGCCAGCAGGGACAGCTTTAGCAATCAGCCCCAGCATTTT.